This TCR beta chain was profiled in a study of CD4 T cells in relation to SARS-CoV-2 and coronaviruses. The table came from immunoSEQ multiplex PCR; TCRdb's copy has only in-frame clones and leaves some out. The sample has around 69,000 clones, about 95% seen once. The length of the CDR3 is 15 residues. Between the trimmed V and J ends, which lost 2 bases and 7 bases, there was a span of 18 bases. Germline loops: CDR1 LGHDT, CDR2 YNNKEL (reference sequence). Unexposed donor CD4+ T cells date from 2011-2018, before the COVID-19 pandemic. This chain joins TRBV3-1 (or the pseudogene TRBV3-2) and TRBJ2-7; D gene ambiguous. What was sequenced was naive CD4+ T cells from PBMCs. As to subset: naive CD4+ T cells isolated by negative enrichment. This receptor was taken from a human donor in good health. CDR3 bases: TGTGCCAGCAGCCAAAGGGCAGGCGATTTAAGTGAGCAGTACTTC. It translates to CASSQRAGDLSEQYF.